This TCR beta chain was identified during a study of T cell changes during pregnancy in multiple sclerosis. The protocol was immunoSEQ multiplex PCR, while the TCRdb copy is restricted to in-frame clones and leaves out a portion. The data show roughly 33,000 clones, 91% seen once. Germline V gives CDR1 ENHRY, CDR2 SYGVKD. The CDR3 length is 13 residues. V was pared by 4 bases and J by 3 bases, with 7 bases between. The receptor's source is a female donor in good health, enrolled as a control in a pregnancy study. The chain has TRBV10-3 and TRBJ1-3, with D unclear. The sample in question was CD4+ T cells from peripheral blood mononuclear cells, obtained in the third trimester of pregnancy. The CDR3, as DNA: TGTGCCATCAGTGGATTAGATGGAAACACCATATATTTT. This codes for CAISGLDGNTIYF.